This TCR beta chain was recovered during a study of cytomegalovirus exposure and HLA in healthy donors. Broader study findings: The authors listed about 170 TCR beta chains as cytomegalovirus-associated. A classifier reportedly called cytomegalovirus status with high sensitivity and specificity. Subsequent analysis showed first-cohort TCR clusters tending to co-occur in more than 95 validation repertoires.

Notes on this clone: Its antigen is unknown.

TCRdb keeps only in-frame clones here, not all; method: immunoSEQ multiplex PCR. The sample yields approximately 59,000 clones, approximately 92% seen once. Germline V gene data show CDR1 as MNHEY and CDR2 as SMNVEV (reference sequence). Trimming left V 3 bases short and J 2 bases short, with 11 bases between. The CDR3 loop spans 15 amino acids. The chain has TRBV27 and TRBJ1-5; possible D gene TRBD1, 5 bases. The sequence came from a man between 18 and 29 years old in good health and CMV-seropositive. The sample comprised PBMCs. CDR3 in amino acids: CASSFARAGNQPQHF. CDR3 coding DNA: TGTGCCAGCAGTTTTGCCAGGGCAGGCAATCAGCCCCAGCATTTT.